This is a list of T cell receptor beta chains from one sample in a study of a mutant IDH1 vaccine in newly diagnosed glioma. TCRdb's table, derived via immunoSEQ multiplex PCR, lists solely in-frame clones and lacks some. Here the sample spans about 65,000 clones, 80% to 90% being singletons. These receptors have no identified antigens. The sequences come from PBMCs, collected from a glioma patient whose treatment included an IDH1 peptide vaccine. The receptors here all came from a man younger than 45 with glioma. Each CDR3 is given with its conserved first and last residue. Each record gives: V gene, CDR3 length, clone size, J gene, D gene, CDR3 DNA, CDR3 protein. D genes are given only for firm matches. The listing skips clone size in some rows; elsewhere it reads once, few, many or a size class.

TRBV19	13	once	TRBJ1-2	TRBD1	TGTGCCAGTTGTCCGACAGGGGTAGAAGGCTACACCTTC	CASCPTGVEGYTF
TRBV6-4	16	few	TRBJ1-1	NA	TGTGCCAGCAGTCCCACACATCAGAGGGTTAAGGCTGAAGCTTTCTTT	CASSPTHQRVKAEAFF
TRBV5-5	15	NA	TRBJ1-5	NA	TGTGCCAGCAGCTCCGGGAAAGGAGTAAATCAGCCCCAGCATTTT	CASSSGKGVNQPQHF
TRBV2	12	NA	TRBJ2-5	NA	TGTGCCAGCAAGGGAGGCTCGGAGACCCAGTACTTC	CASKGGSETQYF
TRBV2	13	NA	TRBJ1-2	NA	TGTGCCAGCACCGTTCTCACCTACGGTGGCTACACCTTC	CASTVLTYGGYTF
TRBV7-6	16	NA	TRBJ1-2	TRBD1	TGTGCCAGCAGCCCAAGGACAGGGGGCGTTTTGGATGGCTACACCTTC	CASSPRTGGVLDGYTF
TRBV6-5	14	few	TRBJ1-5	NA	TGTGCCAGCAGTTACTCCCAGGCAGGGCAGCCCCAGCATTTT	CASSYSQAGQPQHF
TRBV11-3	17	NA	TRBJ2-3	TRBD2	TGTGCCAGCAGCCCCGGACTAGCGGGGCCGCTCACAGATACGCAGTATTTT	CASSPGLAGPLTDTQYF
TRBV25-1	15	NA	TRBJ2-7	NA	TGTGCCAGCAGTGGGGATGACGGGACCACCTACGAGCAGTACTTC	CASSGDDGTTYEQYF
TRBV5-8	13	once	TRBJ1-1	NA	TGTGCCAGCAGCTTGCTGATGAACACTGAAGCTTTCTTT	CASSLLMNTEAFF
TRBV5-6	17	NA	TRBJ1-1	NA	TGTGCCAGCAGCCGAGGTGGACGGAGTACCATGAACACTGAAGCTTTCTTT	CASSRGGRSTMNTEAFF
TRBV10-3	15	NA	TRBJ1-2	NA	TGTGCCACCACCCGCCGGGGGGCGGTAGGCTATGGCTACACCTTC	CATTRRGAVGYGYTF
TRBV7-8	19	NA	TRBJ1-6	NA	TGTGCCAGCAGCTTAGCGGATATGACGGCGAGCTCCTATAATTCACCCCTCCACTTT	CASSLADMTASSYNSPLHF
TRBV2	15	NA	TRBJ1-2	NA	TGTGCCAGCAGTGAAAGAGGGCAAGGAATTAATGGCTACACCTTC	CASSERGQGINGYTF
TRBV19	14	NA	TRBJ1-1	TRBD1	TGTGCCAGTAATTGGGACAGCCTGAACACTGAAGCTTTCTTT	CASNWDSLNTEAFF
TRBV13	16	NA	TRBJ2-3	TRBD2	TGTGCCAGCAGCTTAGTTACTAGCGGTGCACAACATACGCAGTATTTT	CASSLVTSGAQHTQYF
TRBV11-2	14	NA	TRBJ2-7	TRBD2	TGTGCCAGCAGCCACGGACTAGCGGGGTCCGAGCAGTACTTC	CASSHGLAGSEQYF
TRBV4-1	20	NA	TRBJ2-1	NA	TGCGCCAGCAGCCAAAGGCTGGGCGGAACCGCGGGGCGGCCCTACAATGAGCAGTTCTTC	CASSQRLGGTAGRPYNEQFF
TRBV5-1	14	NA	TRBJ2-7	NA	TGCGCCAGCAGCTCCGATCAGTTCTCCTACGAGCAGTACTTC	CASSSDQFSYEQYF
TRBV4-1	15	NA	TRBJ1-4	NA	TGCGCCAGCAGCCAAGATCTCCCTGGGGGCGAAAAACTGTTTTTT	CASSQDLPGGEKLFF
TRBV19	15	few	TRBJ1-1	NA	TGTGCCAGTACCGATCAGGGGTTGAGGAACACTGAAGCTTTCTTT	CASTDQGLRNTEAFF
TRBV5-1	13	NA	TRBJ1-5	NA	TGCGCCAGCAGCTTGGAACCAGTAGGTCCCCAGCATTTT	CASSLEPVGPQHF